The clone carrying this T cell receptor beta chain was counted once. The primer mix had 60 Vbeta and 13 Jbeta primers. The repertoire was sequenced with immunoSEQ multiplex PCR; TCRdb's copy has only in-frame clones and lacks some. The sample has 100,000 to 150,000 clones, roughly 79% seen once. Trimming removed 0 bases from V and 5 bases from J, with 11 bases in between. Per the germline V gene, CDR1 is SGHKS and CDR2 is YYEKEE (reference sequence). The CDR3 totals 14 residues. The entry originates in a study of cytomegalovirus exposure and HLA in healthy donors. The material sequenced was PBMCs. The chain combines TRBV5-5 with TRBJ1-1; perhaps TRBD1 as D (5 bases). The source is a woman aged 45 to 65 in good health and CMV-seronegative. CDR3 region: CASSLAAGRTEAFF. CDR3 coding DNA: TGTGCCAGCAGCTTGGCGGCAGGGAGGACTGAAGCTTTCTTT.